Following are 18 T cell receptor beta chains from one sample sequenced in a study of blood T cell repertoires in COVID-19. Using immunoSEQ multiplex PCR, the repertoire was profiled, and TCRdb retains in-frame clones only, with some absent. The top ten clones hold about 9.8% of a sample with under 45,000 clones, over 70% of them seen once. Sequencing was performed on peripheral blood. These receptor sequences come from a human donor in a cohort sampled during active COVID-19.

The V and J genes are TRBV29-1 and TRBJ2-1; 12 bases are a match to TRBD2. The CDR3 extends over 14 amino acids. V lost 7 bases and J lost 9; bases outside the gene matches: 10. Per germline, CDR1 SQVTM and CDR2 ANQGSEA. Here the CDR3 DNA reads TGCAGCGCCGAGACTAGCGGGAGTTTTCCTGAGCAGTTCTTC. Encoded protein: CSAETSGSFPEQFF.

The rearrangement uses TRBV7-2 and TRBJ1-5; 12 positions agree with TRBD1. After removal of 0 bases from V and 7 bases from J, the junction contained 4 bases not matched to a gene. The germline V gene has CDR1 SGHTA and CDR2 FQGNSA. This CDR3 is built from 16 residues. CDR3 residues: CASSLAGTGGRQPQHF. The CDR3 DNA is TGTGCCAGCAGCTTAGCCGGGACAGGGGGCAGACAGCCCCAGCATTTT. Complete variable domain (other parts from reference TRBV7-2 and TRBJ1-5): GAGVSQSPSNKVTEKGKDVELRCDPISGHTALYWYRQSLGQGLEFLIYFQGNSAPDKSGLPSDRFSAERTGGSVSTLTIQRTQQEDSAVYLCASSLAGTGGRQPQHFGDGTRLSIL.

The chain couples TRBV19 to TRBJ2-1; 10 nucleotides match TRBD1. J gave up 4 bases and V 7 bases, and 7 bases lay outside the gene matches. CDR1 LNHDA and CDR2 SQIVND come from the germline V gene (reference sequence). CDR3 size: 15 residues. CDR3 residues: CASIPTGGQYNEQFF. The CDR3 DNA reads as TGTGCCAGTATCCCGACAGGGGGCCAGTACAATGAGCAGTTCTTC.

J is TRBJ2-1 and V is TRBV29-1, with a tentative D call TRBD2 (5 bases). Trimming removed 3 bases at V and 6 bases at J, with 12 bases between. There are 13 residues in the CDR3. Per germline, CDR1 SQVTM and CDR2 ANQGSEA. The CDR3 region is CSVDSTAGNEQFF. The CDR3 region has the DNA TGCAGCGTTGACTCTACCGCGGGCAATGAGCAGTTCTTC.

The J gene is TRBJ2-7, the V gene TRBV6-1; 8 nucleotides line up with TRBD1. This CDR3 is built from 13 residues. Losses at the gene ends were 3 bases for V and 7 bases for J; bases not matched to a gene: 5. Germline CDR1 is MNHNS and CDR2 is SASEGT. The CDR3: CASSEGQVGEQYF. The CDR3 region has the DNA TGTGCCAGCAGTGAGGGACAGGTGGGGGAGCAGTACTTC.

This sequence joins TRBV6-4 and TRBJ2-7; 9 bases fit TRBD1. Germline CDR1 MRHNA, CDR2 SNTAGT. Trimming cost V 5 bases and J 5 bases; bases outside gene matches: 7. The CDR3 contains 14 residues. The CDR3 nucleotides read TGTGCCAGCAGTTTCGGACAGGGGTTACACGAGCAGTACTTC. It is translated as CASSFGQGLHEQYF.

V gene TRBV6-6 combines with J gene TRBJ2-5, with D uncertain. Germline V lookup: CDR1 MNHNY, CDR2 SVGAGI (reference sequence). Trimming took 0 bases from V and 4 from J, leaving 6 bases between them. The CDR3 is 13 residues long. CDR3 nucleotides: TGTGCCAGCAGTTACTCCGAGCCAGAGACCCAGTACTTC. It encodes CASSYSEPETQYF.

This sequence joins TRBV19 and TRBJ2-7, with 7 positions matching TRBD2. There are 14 residues in the CDR3. The trim removed 6 bases at V and 0 bases at J, leaving 5 bases unmatched. Germline-derived CDR1 and CDR2 are LNHDA and SQIVND (reference sequence). The CDR3 loop reads CASRRGTTSYEQYF. The DNA for the CDR3 is TGTGCCAGTAGAAGAGGGACTACCTCCTACGAGCAGTACTTC.

V and J are TRBV2 and TRBJ1-2, with D possibly TRBD1 on 6 matching bases. Germline lookup yields CDR1 SNHLY and CDR2 FYNNEI. The CDR3 covers 15 residues. V was trimmed by 4 bases and J by 8 bases, leaving 20 bases between them. The CDR3 bases are TGTGCCAGCAGTGTTTTAGGACAGAATTCGCCCGGCTACACCTTC. Translating it yields CASSVLGQNSPGYTF.

This chain uses TRBV18 with TRBJ1-1; D possibly corresponds to TRBD1 (6 bases). The CDR3 loop spans 14 amino acids. Trimming stripped 5 bases from V and 4 bases from J, with 14 bases between. Germline V gives CDR1 KGHSH, CDR2 LQKENI. The CDR3 here is CASSSTGSTTEAFF. CDR3 nucleotide sequence: TGTGCCAGCTCATCCACAGGGTCTACCACTGAAGCTTTCTTT.

The rearrangement uses TRBV7-9 and TRBJ1-2, with a weak D call TRBD1 (6 bases). The CDR3 totals 15 residues. The germline V gene has CDR1 SEHNR and CDR2 FQNEAQ (reference sequence). V lost 1 base, J lost 5 bases, and 14 bases lay in between. CDR3 residues: CASSLESSGTYGYTF. Here the CDR3 DNA reads TGTGCCAGCAGCTTAGAATCCTCAGGGACATATGGCTACACCTTC.

The chain uses TRBV25-1 and TRBJ2-5, with 7 bases matching TRBD1. J was trimmed by 4 bases and V by 6 bases; bases with no gene match: 8. CDR1 is MGHDK, CDR2 SYGVNS, per germline. The CDR3 has 14 residues. This CDR3 reads CASSGQGGRETQYF. DNA for the CDR3: TGTGCCAGCAGCGGTCAAGGGGGCCGAGAGACCCAGTACTTC.

In its sample, this clone was seen once. This sequence joins TRBV7-2 and TRBJ2-7; a weak D match, TRBD2 (6 bases). The germline V and J ends were trimmed by 0 bases and 6 bases, with 15 bases remaining between them. Germline CDR1 is SGHTA and CDR2 is FQGNSA. This CDR3 has 15 amino acids. This CDR3 is CASSLASSGVIEQYF. The CDR3 nucleotides are TGTGCCAGCAGCTTAGCTAGTAGCGGAGTTATCGAGCAGTACTTC.

The chain couples TRBV6-2 or TRBV6-3 to TRBJ1-1; 7 bases fit TRBD1. The germline V gene has CDR1 MNHEY and CDR2 SVGEGT. Germline trimming cut 2 bases from V and 2 bases from J; bases unmatched to any gene: 8. The CDR3 loop spans 16 amino acids. In nucleotides, the CDR3 is TGTGCCAGCAGTTACCAGACTAGGACAGGAAACACTGAAGCTTTCTTT. Protein: CASSYQTRTGNTEAFF.

The rearrangement joins TRBV30 to TRBJ2-3; 14 bases are a match to TRBD2. Trimming took 1 base from V and 4 from J; bases not matched to a gene: 4. Germline CDR1 GTSNPN, CDR2 SVGIG (reference sequence). CDR3 length: 16 amino acids. The CDR3 is CAWSAGLAGVADTQYF. Here the CDR3 DNA reads TGTGCCTGGAGTGCGGGACTAGCGGGAGTGGCAGATACGCAGTATTTT.

The rearrangement uses TRBV5-1 and TRBJ2-2, with D tentatively TRBD2 (6 bases). CDR1 and CDR2 from the germline V gene are SGHRS and YFSETQ. The CDR3 length is 18 residues. Trimming removed 2 bases at V and 0 bases at J, with 17 bases between. CDR3 DNA: TGCGCCAGCAGCTTTTTCTCCGGGAGAAGGGCGAACACCGGGGAGCTGTTTTTT. Amino acid sequence: CASSFFSGRRANTGELFF.

The chain links TRBV27 to TRBJ1-1; 8 nucleotides match TRBD1. V shed 3 bases, J shed 7 bases, and the junction held 7 bases outside the gene matches. Germline V gene lookup returns CDR1 MNHEY and CDR2 SMNVEV (reference sequence). The length of the CDR3 is 14 residues. This CDR3 is CASSLLGQGFEAFF. In DNA form, the CDR3 reads TGTGCCAGCAGTTTGCTAGGACAGGGCTTTGAAGCTTTCTTT.

On this clone itself: One end of the junction does not line up with germline, which may come from a read error. The chain employs TRBV6-1 and TRBJ2-3, with D maybe TRBD2 (6 bases). The length of the CDR3 is 13 residues. Germline-derived CDR1 and CDR2 are MNHNS and SASEGT. This CDR3 reads CASREGTLDTQYF. The CDR3 DNA is TGTGCCAGCAGGGAAGGGACTTTAGATACGCAGTATTTT.